The following is a TCR beta chain sequence with its context. Its antigen is as yet unknown. The data were produced by immunoSEQ multiplex PCR, yet TCRdb's version contains in-frame clones alone and is incomplete. The sample holds approximately 140,000 clones, just over 90% seen once. The data were obtained in a study of T cell responses to AZD1222 COVID-19 vaccine. Study summary: Timing groups of about 4 and about 12 weeks for second doses were pooled.

Study conclusions and caveats: Possibly, clonal diversity was underestimated; donors were largely white British and included more females. Mapped onto spike, vaccine-associated CD4 TCRs spanned it and were dominant at 160-218 and 743-854.

After removal of 2 bases from V and 0 bases from J, the junction contained 11 bases not matched to a gene. From germline, CDR1 is SGHTA and CDR2 FQGNSA. This CDR3 region has 18 residues. The rearrangement uses TRBV7-2 and TRBJ2-3; the match to TRBD2 covers 7 bases. This material consisted of peripheral blood, taken on day 0 of AZD1222 vaccination. The sequence came from an adult in good health. CDR3 sequence (DNA): TGTGCCAGCAGCTTAAACCCTAGCGGAAGAACTAGCACAGATACGCAGTATTTT. As protein: CASSLNPSGRTSTDTQYF.